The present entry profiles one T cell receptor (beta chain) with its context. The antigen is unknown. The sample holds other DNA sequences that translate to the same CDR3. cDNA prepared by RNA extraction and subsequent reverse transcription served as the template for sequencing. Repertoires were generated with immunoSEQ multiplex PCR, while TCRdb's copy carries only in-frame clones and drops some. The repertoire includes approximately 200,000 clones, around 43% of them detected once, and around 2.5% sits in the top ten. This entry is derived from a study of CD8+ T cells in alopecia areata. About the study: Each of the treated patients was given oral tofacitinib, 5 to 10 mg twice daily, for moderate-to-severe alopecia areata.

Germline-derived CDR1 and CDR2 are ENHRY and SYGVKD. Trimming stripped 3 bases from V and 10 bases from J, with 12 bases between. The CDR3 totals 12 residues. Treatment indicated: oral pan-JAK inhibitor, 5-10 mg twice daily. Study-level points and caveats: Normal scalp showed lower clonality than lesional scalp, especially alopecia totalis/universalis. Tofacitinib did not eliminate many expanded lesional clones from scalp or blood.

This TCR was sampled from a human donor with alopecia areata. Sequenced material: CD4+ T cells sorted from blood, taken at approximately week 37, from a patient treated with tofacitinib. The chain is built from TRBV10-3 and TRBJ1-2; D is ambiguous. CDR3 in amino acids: CAISDIGSTYTF. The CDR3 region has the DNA TGTGCCATCAGTGACATCGGGAGTACCTACACCTTC.